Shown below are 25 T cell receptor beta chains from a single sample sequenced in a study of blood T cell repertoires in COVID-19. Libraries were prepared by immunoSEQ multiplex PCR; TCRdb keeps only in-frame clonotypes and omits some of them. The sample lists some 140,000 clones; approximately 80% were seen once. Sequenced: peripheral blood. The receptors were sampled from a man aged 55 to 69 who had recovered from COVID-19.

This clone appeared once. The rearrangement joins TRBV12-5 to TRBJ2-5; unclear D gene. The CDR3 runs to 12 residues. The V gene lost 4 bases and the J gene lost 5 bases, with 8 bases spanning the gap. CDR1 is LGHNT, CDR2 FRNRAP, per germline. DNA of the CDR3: TGTGCTAGTGGTTCGCACTCCGAGACCCAGTACTTC. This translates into CASGSHSETQYF.

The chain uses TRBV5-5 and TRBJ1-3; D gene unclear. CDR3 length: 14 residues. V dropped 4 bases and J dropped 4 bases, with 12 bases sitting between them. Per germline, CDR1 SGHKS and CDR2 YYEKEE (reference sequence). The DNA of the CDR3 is TGTGCCAGCAGCCCGAGGTCGGCGGGAAACACCATATATTTT. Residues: CASSPRSAGNTIYF.

In nucleotides, the CDR3 is TGTGCCAGCAGCGCCCCACTAGCGGGGGGTCTCGGAGATACGCAGTATTTT. Its translation: CASSAPLAGGLGDTQYF. The J gene is TRBJ2-3, the V gene TRBV7-2, with 12 positions matching TRBD2. V was pared by 5 bases and J by 5 bases, with 11 bases of the junction left unmatched. CDR3 length: 17 residues. Germline lookup yields CDR1 SGHTA and CDR2 FQGNSA. Looking up the rest from reference TRBV7-2 and TRBJ2-3 gives the full variable domain: GAGVSQSPSNKVTEKGKDVELRCDPISGHTALYWYRQSLGQGLEFLIYFQGNSAPDKSGLPSDRFSAERTGGSVSTLTIQRTQQEDSAVYLCASSAPLAGGLGDTQYFGPGTRLTVL.

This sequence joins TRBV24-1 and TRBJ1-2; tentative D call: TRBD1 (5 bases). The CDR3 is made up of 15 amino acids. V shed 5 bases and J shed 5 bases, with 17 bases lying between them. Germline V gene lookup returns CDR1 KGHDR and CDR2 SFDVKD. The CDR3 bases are TGTGCCACCAGTGGGTTTGGGGGGAGCGGATATGGCTACACCTTC. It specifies CATSGFGGSGYGYTF.

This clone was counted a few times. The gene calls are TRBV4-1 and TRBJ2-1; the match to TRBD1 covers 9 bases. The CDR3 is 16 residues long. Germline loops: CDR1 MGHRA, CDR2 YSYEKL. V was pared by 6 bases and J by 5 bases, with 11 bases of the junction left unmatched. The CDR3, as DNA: TGCGCCAGCAGTCCCCTGTGGACAGGGGTCAACAATGAGCAGTTCTTC. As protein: CASSPLWTGVNNEQFF.

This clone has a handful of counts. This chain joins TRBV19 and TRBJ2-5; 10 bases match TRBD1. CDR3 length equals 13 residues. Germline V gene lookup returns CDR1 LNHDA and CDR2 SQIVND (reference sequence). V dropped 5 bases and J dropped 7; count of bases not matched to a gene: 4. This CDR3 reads CASSPGQGVTQYF. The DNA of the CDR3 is TGTGCCAGTAGTCCCGGACAGGGGGTGACCCAGTACTTC. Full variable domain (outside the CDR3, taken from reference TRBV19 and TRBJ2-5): DGGITQSPKYLFRKEGQNVTLSCEQNLNHDAMYWYRQDPGQGLRLIYYSQIVNDFQKGDIAEGYSVSREKKESFPLTVTSAQKNPTAFYLCASSPGQGVTQYFGPGTRLLVL.

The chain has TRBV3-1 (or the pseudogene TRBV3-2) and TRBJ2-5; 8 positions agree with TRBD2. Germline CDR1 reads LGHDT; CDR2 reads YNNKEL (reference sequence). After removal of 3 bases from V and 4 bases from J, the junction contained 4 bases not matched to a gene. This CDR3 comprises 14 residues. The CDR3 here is CASSQGLAGETQYF. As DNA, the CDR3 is TGTGCCAGCAGCCAGGGGCTAGCGGGAGAGACCCAGTACTTC.

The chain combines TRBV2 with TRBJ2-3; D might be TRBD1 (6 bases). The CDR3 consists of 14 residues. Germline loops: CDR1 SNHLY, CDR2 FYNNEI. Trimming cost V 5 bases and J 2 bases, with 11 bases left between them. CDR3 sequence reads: CASSPDSHTDTQYF. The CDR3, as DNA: TGTGCCAGCAGTCCGGACAGCCACACAGATACGCAGTATTTT. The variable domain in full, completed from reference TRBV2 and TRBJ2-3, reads EPEVTQTPSHQVTQMGQEVILRCVPISNHLYFYWYRQILGQKVEFLVSFYNNEISEKSEIFDDQFSVERPDGSNFTLKIRSTKLEDSAMYFCASSPDSHTDTQYFGPGTRLTVL.

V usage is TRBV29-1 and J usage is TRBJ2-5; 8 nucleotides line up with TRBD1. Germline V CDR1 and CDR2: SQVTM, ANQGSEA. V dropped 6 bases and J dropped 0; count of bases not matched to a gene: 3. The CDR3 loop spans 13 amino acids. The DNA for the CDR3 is TGCAGCGTCAGGACAGGGAACCAAGAGACCCAGTACTTC. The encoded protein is CSVRTGNQETQYF.

The CDR3 spells CASSGQYPNEQFF. The DNA for the CDR3 is TGTGCCAGTAGTGGACAGTACCCCAATGAGCAGTTCTTC. This sequence joins TRBV19 and TRBJ2-1; perhaps TRBD1 as D (6 bases). The CDR3 has 13 residues. Germline loops: CDR1 LNHDA, CDR2 SQIVND (reference sequence). The V end lost 5 bases, the J end lost 6 bases, and 11 bases lay between the germline ends.

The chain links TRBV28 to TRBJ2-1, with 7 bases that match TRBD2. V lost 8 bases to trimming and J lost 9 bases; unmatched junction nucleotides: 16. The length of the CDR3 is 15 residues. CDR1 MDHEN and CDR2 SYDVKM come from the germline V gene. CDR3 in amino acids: CASGSQAGTDSEQFF. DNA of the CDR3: TGTGCCAGCGGCTCACAAGCGGGAACGGATAGTGAGCAGTTCTTC.

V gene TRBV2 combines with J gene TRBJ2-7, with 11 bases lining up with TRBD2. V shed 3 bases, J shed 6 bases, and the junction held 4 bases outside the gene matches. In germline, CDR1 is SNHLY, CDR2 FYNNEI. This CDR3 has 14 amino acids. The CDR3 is CASSELAGGSEQYF. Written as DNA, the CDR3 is TGTGCCAGCAGTGAGCTAGCGGGAGGTAGCGAGCAGTACTTC.

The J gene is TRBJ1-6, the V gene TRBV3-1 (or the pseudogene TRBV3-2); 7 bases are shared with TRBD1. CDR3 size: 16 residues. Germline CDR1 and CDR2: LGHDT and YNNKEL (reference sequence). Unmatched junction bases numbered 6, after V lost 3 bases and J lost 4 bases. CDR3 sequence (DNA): TGTGCCAGCAGCCAGGAGACAGGGACTTATAATTCACCCCTCCACTTT. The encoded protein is CASSQETGTYNSPLHF.

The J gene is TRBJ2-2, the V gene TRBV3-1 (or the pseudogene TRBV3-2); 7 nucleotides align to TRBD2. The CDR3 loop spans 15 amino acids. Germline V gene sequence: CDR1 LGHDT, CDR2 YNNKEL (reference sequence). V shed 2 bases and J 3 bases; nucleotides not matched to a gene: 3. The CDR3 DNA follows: TGTGCCAGCAGCCAATACAGCGGGGACACCGGGGAGCTGTTTTTT. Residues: CASSQYSGDTGELFF.

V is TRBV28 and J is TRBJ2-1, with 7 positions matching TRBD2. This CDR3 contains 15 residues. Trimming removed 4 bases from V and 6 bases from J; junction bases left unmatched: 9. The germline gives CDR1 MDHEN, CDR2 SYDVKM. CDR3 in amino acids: CASSSRLANSNEQFF. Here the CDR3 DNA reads TGTGCCAGCAGTTCTCGACTAGCTAACTCCAATGAGCAGTTCTTC.

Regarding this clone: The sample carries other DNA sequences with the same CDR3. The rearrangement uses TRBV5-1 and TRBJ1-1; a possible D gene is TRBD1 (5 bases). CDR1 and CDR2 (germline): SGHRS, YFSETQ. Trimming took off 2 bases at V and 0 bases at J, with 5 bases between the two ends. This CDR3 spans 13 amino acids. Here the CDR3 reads CASSLGVNTEAFF. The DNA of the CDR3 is TGCGCCAGCAGCTTAGGGGTGAACACTGAAGCTTTCTTT. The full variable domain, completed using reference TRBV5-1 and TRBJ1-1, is KAGVTQTPRYLIKTRGQQVTLSCSPISGHRSVSWYQQTPGQGLQFLFEYFSETQRNKGNFPGRFSGRQFSNSRSEMNVSTLELGDSALYLCASSLGVNTEAFFGQGTRLTVV.

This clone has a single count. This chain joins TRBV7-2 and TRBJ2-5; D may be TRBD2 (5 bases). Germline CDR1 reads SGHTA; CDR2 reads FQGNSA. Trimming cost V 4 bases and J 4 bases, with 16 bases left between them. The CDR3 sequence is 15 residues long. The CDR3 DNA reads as TGTGCCAGCAGCTCCCCGGGGTCGCTTGGAGAGACCCAGTACTTC. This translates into CASSSPGSLGETQYF.

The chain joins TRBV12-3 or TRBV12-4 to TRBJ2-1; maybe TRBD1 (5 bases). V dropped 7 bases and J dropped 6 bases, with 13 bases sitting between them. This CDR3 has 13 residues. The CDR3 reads CASNRRQCNEQFF. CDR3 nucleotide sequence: TGTGCCAGCAACCGGAGACAGTGCAATGAGCAGTTCTTC.

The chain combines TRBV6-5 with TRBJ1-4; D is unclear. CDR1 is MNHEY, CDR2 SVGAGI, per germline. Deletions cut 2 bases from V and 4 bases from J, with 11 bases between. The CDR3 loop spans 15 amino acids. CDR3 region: CASSYGTEINEKLFF. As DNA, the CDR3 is TGTGCCAGCAGTTACGGTACAGAAATTAATGAAAAACTGTTTTTT.

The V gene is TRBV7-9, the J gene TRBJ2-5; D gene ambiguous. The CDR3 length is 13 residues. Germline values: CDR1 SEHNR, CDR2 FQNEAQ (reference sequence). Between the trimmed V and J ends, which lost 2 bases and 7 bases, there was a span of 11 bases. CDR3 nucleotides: TGTGCCAGCAGCTTATCCAGCTCGGGGACCCAGTACTTC. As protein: CASSLSSSGTQYF.

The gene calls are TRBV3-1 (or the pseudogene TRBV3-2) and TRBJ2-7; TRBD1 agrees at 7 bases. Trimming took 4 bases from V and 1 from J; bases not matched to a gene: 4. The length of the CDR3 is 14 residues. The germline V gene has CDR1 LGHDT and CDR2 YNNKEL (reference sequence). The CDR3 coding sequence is TGTGCCAGCAGCCTGGACAGGTTTTCCTACGAGCAGTACTTC. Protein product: CASSLDRFSYEQYF.

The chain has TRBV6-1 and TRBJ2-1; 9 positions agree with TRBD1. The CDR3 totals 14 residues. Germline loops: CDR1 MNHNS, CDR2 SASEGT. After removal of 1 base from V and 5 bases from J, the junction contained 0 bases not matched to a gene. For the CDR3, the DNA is TGTGCCAGCAGTGAAGGACAGGGGGACAATGAGCAGTTCTTC. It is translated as CASSEGQGDNEQFF.

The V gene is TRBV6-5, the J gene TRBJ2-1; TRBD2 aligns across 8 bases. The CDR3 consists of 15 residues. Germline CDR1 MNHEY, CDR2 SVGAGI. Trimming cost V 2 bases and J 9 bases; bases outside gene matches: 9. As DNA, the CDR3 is TGTGCCAGCAGTTACGAGGTGGCGGGAGGTCCTGAGCAGTTCTTC. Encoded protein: CASSYEVAGGPEQFF.

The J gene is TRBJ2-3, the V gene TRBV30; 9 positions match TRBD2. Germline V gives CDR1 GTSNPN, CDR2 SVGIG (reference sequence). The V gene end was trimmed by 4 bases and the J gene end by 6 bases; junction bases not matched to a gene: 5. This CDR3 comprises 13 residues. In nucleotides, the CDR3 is TGTGCCTGGACATTGCGGGAGGGGGATACGCAGTATTTT. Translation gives CAWTLREGDTQYF. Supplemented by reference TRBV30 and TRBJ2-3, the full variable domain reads SQTIHQWPATLVQPVGSPLSLECTVEGTSNPNLYWYRQAAGRGLQLLFYSVGIGQISSEVPQNLSASRPQDRQFILSSKKLLLSDSGFYLCAWTLREGDTQYFGPGTRLTVL.

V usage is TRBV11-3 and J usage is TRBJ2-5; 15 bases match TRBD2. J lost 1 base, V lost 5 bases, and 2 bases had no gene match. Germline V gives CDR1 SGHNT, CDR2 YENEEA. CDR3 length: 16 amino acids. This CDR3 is CASSLGLAGGQETQYF. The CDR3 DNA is TGTGCCAGCAGCCTGGGACTAGCGGGAGGCCAAGAGACCCAGTACTTC.